The 19 T cell receptor beta chains presented below share a single source sample, sequenced in a study of shared clonotypes between healthy human individuals. TCRdb keeps only in-frame clones here, not all; method: immunoSEQ multiplex PCR. This sample carries about 2 million clones, just under 95% of them seen once, and the ten largest clones take around 1.2%. Naive-designated CD8 cells lacked CD45RO, were positively enriched for CCR7, and omitted terminally differentiated effector memory CD45RA+ cells. Source material: naive CD8+ T cells sorted from blood. Source of these receptors: a young man in good health.

This rearrangement joins TRBV6-1 to TRBJ1-1; D remains unclear. This CDR3 is built from 15 residues. V was pared by 3 bases and J by 0 bases, with 11 bases between. In germline, CDR1 is MNHNS, CDR2 SASEGT. The CDR3 nucleotides read TGTGCCAGCAGTGATAGTCGGCAGATGAACACTGAAGCTTTCTTT. Translation gives CASSDSRQMNTEAFF.

V usage is TRBV9 and J usage is TRBJ2-7, with TRBD1 as a possible D gene (5 bases). This CDR3 is built from 15 residues. CDR1 SGDLS and CDR2 YYNGEE come from the germline V gene. The V and J ends lost 0 bases and 0 bases respectively, with 10 bases between them. CDR3 DNA: TGTGCCAGCAGCGTAGAGGACACGCCCTCCTACGAGCAGTACTTC. Its protein product is CASSVEDTPSYEQYF. The full variable domain, completed using reference TRBV9 and TRBJ2-7, is DSGVTQTPKHLITATGQRVTLRCSPRSGDLSVYWYQQSLDQGLQFLIQYYNGEERAKGNILERFSAQQFPDLHSELNLSSLELGDSALYFCASSVEDTPSYEQYFGPGTRLTVT.

The chain has TRBV2 and TRBJ1-1, with a weak D call TRBD1 (5 bases). From germline, CDR1 is SNHLY and CDR2 FYNNEI. With 2 bases removed from V and 0 bases from J, the gap between germline ends came to 10 bases. The CDR3 has 15 residues. The CDR3 bases are TGTGCCAGCAGTGAAATAGACAGTATGAACACTGAAGCTTTCTTT. Its translation is CASSEIDSMNTEAFF. Looking up the rest from reference TRBV2 and TRBJ1-1 gives the full variable domain: EPEVTQTPSHQVTQMGQEVILRCVPISNHLYFYWYRQILGQKVEFLVSFYNNEISEKSEIFDDQFSVERPDGSNFTLKIRSTKLEDSAMYFCASSEIDSMNTEAFFGQGTRLTVV.

The chain recombines TRBV6-1 with TRBJ2-1, with a tentative D call TRBD1 (5 bases). V lost 1 base to trimming and J lost 0 bases, with 7 bases between them. This CDR3 comprises 15 residues. CDR1 and CDR2 (germline): MNHNS, SASEGT. The CDR3 reads CASSEDRYSYNEQFF. As DNA, the CDR3 is TGTGCCAGCAGTGAAGACAGGTACTCCTACAATGAGCAGTTCTTC.

The J gene is TRBJ2-5, the V gene TRBV4-3, with a tentative D call TRBD2 (6 bases). Trimming removed 3 bases at V and 4 bases at J, with 9 bases between. Looked up from germline, CDR1 is LGHNA and CDR2 is YSLEER. There are 13 residues in the CDR3. CDR3 sequence: CASSQEAGETQYF. The CDR3 DNA is TGCGCCAGCAGCCAGGAAGCGGGAGAGACCCAGTACTTC.

V and J are TRBV7-9 and TRBJ2-7; the D gene is possibly TRBD2 (6 bases). Germline lookup yields CDR1 SEHNR and CDR2 FQNEAQ (reference sequence). This CDR3 spans 14 amino acids. Between the trimmed V and J ends, which lost 5 bases and 5 bases, there was a span of 16 bases. The CDR3 here is CASSPRGREDEQYF. The CDR3, as DNA: TGTGCCAGCAGCCCGCGGGGCAGGGAGGACGAGCAGTACTTC.

The rearrangement links TRBV5-5 to TRBJ2-1, with D tentatively TRBD2 (5 bases). Germline V gene lookup returns CDR1 SGHKS and CDR2 YYEKEE (reference sequence). Trimming pared 5 bases from V and 5 bases from J, leaving 11 bases between. The CDR3 loop spans 13 amino acids. CDR3 bases: TGTGCCAGCAGGGAGACTACCAACAATGAGCAGTTCTTC. Translating gives CASRETTNNEQFF. The variable domain in full, with the rest retrieved from reference TRBV5-5 and TRBJ2-1, is DAGVTQSPTHLIKTRGQQVTLRCSPISGHKSVSWYQQVLGQGPQFIFQYYEKEERGRGNFPDRFSARQFPNYSSELNVNALLLGDSALYLCASRETTNNEQFFGPGTRLTVL.

The J gene is TRBJ2-3, the V gene TRBV28; 9 nucleotides line up with TRBD2. J was trimmed by 2 bases and V by 7 bases; bases with no gene match: 7. The germline V gene has CDR1 MDHEN and CDR2 SYDVKM. CDR3 size: 15 residues. CDR3 sequence: CASTFSGGYTDTQYF. In nucleotides, the CDR3 is TGTGCCAGCACCTTTAGCGGGGGCTACACAGATACGCAGTATTTT.

V usage is TRBV5-6 and J usage is TRBJ1-1; D remains ambiguous. CDR1 is SGHDT, CDR2 YYEEEE, per germline. V shed 2 bases and J shed 7 bases, with 9 bases lying between them. The CDR3 has 12 residues. The CDR3 coding sequence is TGTGCCAGCAGCTTTAATTCGAATGAAGCTTTCTTT. Amino acids: CASSFNSNEAFF.

The chain joins TRBV9 to TRBJ2-7; 11 bases map to TRBD1. V gave up 4 bases and J gave up 5 bases; unmatched junction bases: 8. Germline-derived CDR1 and CDR2 are SGDLS and YYNGEE. The CDR3 runs to 15 residues. The CDR3 sequence is CASSSAGTGGNEQYF. The CDR3 coding sequence is TGTGCCAGCAGCTCGGCCGGGACAGGGGGGAACGAGCAGTACTTC.

The chain joins TRBV13 to TRBJ2-7, with 8 bases lining up with TRBD2. The J segment lost 7 bases and the V segment lost 1 base, leaving 18 bases of the junction unmatched. CDR1 and CDR2 from the germline V gene are PRHDT and FYEKMQ (reference sequence). This CDR3 comprises 18 residues. The CDR3: CASSLEAPAGTSIKEQYF. The CDR3 nucleotides read TGTGCCAGCAGCTTAGAGGCACCGGCCGGGACTAGTATAAAGGAGCAGTACTTC.

This clone has only one observation. V usage is TRBV7-9 and J usage is TRBJ2-2; no firm D call. Germline V CDR1 and CDR2: SEHNR, FQNEAQ (reference sequence). The CDR3 has 16 residues. Trimming took 4 bases from V and 3 from J, leaving 15 bases between them. The CDR3 sequence is CASSYTLRSDTGELFF. DNA for the CDR3: TGTGCCAGCAGCTATACGCTCAGGTCGGACACCGGGGAGCTGTTTTTT.

The gene calls are TRBV28 and TRBJ2-1; 7 bases are shared with TRBD1. V dropped 7 bases and J dropped 7; count of bases not matched to a gene: 10. The CDR3 runs to 14 residues. CDR1 MDHEN and CDR2 SYDVKM come from the germline V gene. DNA for the CDR3: TGTGCCAGCACCCTAACAGGGGAAGGAAATGAGCAGTTCTTC. Amino acid sequence: CASTLTGEGNEQFF.

V usage is TRBV7-6 and J usage is TRBJ1-3, with D unresolved. Germline CDR1 and CDR2: SGHVS and FNYEAQ. The CDR3 loop spans 15 amino acids. Trimming cost V 1 base and J 0 bases, with 7 bases left between them. CDR3 DNA sequence: TGTGCCAGCAGCTTAGGCCAGAGCTCTGGAAACACCATATATTTT. Translating it yields CASSLGQSSGNTIYF.

On this clone itself: Without the conserved terminal phenylalanine or tryptophan, this CDR3 likely stems from a read error. Because the CDR3's place on the DNA is in doubt, the DNA is left out and the CDR3 is given as listed by TCRdb. This sequence joins TRBV7-6 and TRBJ2-7. The CDR3 extends over 12 residues, inclusive of both ends. Germline CDR1 and CDR2: SGHVS and FNYEAQ. CDR3 sequence: CASSLGEGPLFS.

The chain uses TRBV5-4 and TRBJ2-7; TRBD1 aligns across 7 bases. Germline CDR1 is SGHNT and CDR2 is YYREEE (reference sequence). The CDR3 totals 15 residues. After removal of 3 bases from V and 4 bases from J, the junction contained 10 bases not matched to a gene. For the CDR3, the DNA is TGTGCCAGCAGCTCGTTAACGGGACAGAATTACGAGCAGTACTTC. Translated, it gives CASSSLTGQNYEQYF.

CDR3 coding DNA: TGTGCCAGCAGCCTTACAGCGGGAGGCACCGGGGAGCTGTTTTTT. Amino acid sequence: CASSLTAGGTGELFF. The V call is TRBV6-5, the J call TRBJ2-2; the match to TRBD2 covers 9 bases. CDR1 is MNHEY, CDR2 SVGAGI, per germline. CDR3 length: 15 residues. Trimming took 6 bases from V and 4 from J; bases not matched to a gene: 6.

The chain combines TRBV5-4 with TRBJ2-7; TRBD2 aligns across 9 bases. The CDR3 is made up of 15 amino acids. CDR1 and CDR2 from the germline V gene are SGHNT and YYREEE (reference sequence). The V segment lost 2 bases and the J segment 0 bases; nucleotides outside the gene matches: 3. CDR3: CASSFLAGSSYEQYF. CDR3 in DNA: TGTGCCAGCAGCTTTCTAGCGGGGAGCTCCTACGAGCAGTACTTC.

V gene TRBV6-1 combines with J gene TRBJ1-1, with D maybe TRBD1 (6 bases). The V end was cut by 3 bases, the J end by 6 bases, with 23 bases between. Germline V CDR1 and CDR2: MNHNS, SASEGT. The CDR3 contains 17 residues. The CDR3 reads CASSEEVLGQLKAEAFF. CDR3 DNA: TGTGCCAGCAGTGAGGAAGTCCTGGGACAACTGAAGGCTGAAGCTTTCTTT.